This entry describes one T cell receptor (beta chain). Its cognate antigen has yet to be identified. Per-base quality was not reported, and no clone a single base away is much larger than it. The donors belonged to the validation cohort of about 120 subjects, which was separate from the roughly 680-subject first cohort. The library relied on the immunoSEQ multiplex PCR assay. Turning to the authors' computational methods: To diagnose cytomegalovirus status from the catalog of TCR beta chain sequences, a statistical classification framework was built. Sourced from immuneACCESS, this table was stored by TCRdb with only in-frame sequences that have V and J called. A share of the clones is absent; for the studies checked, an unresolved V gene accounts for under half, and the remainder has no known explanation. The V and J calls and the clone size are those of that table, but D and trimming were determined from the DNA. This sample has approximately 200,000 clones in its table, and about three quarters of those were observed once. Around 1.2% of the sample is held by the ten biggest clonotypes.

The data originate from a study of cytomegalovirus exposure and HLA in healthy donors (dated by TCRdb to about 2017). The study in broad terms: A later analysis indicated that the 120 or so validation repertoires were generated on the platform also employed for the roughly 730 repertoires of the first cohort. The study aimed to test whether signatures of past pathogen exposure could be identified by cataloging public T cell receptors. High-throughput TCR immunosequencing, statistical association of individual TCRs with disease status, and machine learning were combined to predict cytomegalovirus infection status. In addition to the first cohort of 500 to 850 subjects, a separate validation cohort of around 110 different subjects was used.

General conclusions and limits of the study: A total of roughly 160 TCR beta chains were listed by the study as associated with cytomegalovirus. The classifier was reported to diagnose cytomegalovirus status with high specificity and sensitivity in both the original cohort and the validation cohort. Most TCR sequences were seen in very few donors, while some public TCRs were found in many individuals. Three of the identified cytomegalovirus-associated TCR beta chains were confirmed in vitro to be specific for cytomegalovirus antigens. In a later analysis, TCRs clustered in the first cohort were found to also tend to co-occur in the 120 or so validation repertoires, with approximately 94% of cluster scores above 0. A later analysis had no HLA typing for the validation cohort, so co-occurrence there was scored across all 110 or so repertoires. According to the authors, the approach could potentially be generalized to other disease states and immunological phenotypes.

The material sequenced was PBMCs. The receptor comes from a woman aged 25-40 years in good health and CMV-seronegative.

The CDR3 reads CSVGIETGAGNTIYF. The bases are TGCAGCGTCGGTATCGAGACAGGGGCTGGAAACACCATATATTTT. The rearranged chain carries TRBV29-1 and TRBJ1-3, with TRBD1 identical over 8 junction bases. V trim: 6 bases; J trim: 2 bases; unmatched bases: 9. Including the terminal cysteine and phenylalanine, the CDR3 comprises 15 residues. The only DNA kept is the CDR3, 45 bases in frame from the first base. CDR1 and CDR2, looked up from the germline V gene, are SQVTM and ANQGSEA.